Given below is one TCR beta chain in context. Its antigen is not identified. The data derive from a study of Ad26.COV2.S vaccination and SARS-CoV-2 variants. Whole-study results and caveats: The study found similar non-spike TCR breadth in vaccine and placebo recipients.

Between the trimmed V and J ends, which lost 0 bases and 2 bases, there was a span of 7 bases. This CDR3 spans 15 amino acids. Germline V gene lookup returns CDR1 MNHEY and CDR2 SVGEGT. Clones were read by immunoSEQ multiplex PCR, and TCRdb kept only the in-frame ones, dropping some. Found here are about 350,000 clones, roughly 94% of them singletons; the top ten hold 3.9%. This receptor was taken from a human donor who had recovered from COVID-19. The chain joins TRBV6-2 or TRBV6-3 to TRBJ2-2; D is uncertain. Sequenced material: peripheral blood, taken after recovery from COVID-19. The CDR3 here is CASSYSQINTGELFF. The CDR3 region has the DNA TGTGCCAGCAGTTACTCGCAGATAAACACCGGGGAGCTGTTTTTT.